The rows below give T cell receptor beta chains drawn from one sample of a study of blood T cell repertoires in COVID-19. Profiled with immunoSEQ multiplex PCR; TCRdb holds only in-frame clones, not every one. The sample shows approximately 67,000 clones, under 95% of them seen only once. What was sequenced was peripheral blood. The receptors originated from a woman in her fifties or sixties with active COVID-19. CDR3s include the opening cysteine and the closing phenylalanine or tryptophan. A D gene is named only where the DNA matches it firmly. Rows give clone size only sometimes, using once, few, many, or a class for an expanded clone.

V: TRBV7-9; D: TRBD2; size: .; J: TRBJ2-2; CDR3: CASSSLAGEGGELFF; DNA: TGTGCCAGCAGCTCCCTAGCGGGAGAAGGAGGGGAGCTGTTTTTT
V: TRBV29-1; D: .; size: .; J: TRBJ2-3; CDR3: CSVDRVGGDTQYF; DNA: TGCAGCGTTGACCGGGTGGGGGGAGATACGCAGTATTTT
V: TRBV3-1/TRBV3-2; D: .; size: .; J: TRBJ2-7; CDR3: CASSHEPYEQYF; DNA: TGTGCCAGCAGCCACGAGCCCTACGAGCAGTACTTC
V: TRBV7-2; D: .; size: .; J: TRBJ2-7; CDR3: CASSLALPYEQYF; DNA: TGTGCCAGCAGCTTAGCCCTACCCTACGAGCAGTACTTC
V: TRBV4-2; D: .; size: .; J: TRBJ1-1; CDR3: CASRGSGTEAFF; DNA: TGTGCCAGCAGGGGGAGTGGTACTGAAGCTTTCTTT
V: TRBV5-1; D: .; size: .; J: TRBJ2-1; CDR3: CASSSGTGGGFFSEQFF; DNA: TGCGCCAGCAGCTCCGGGACGGGAGGGGGCTTTTTCTCTGAGCAGTTCTTC
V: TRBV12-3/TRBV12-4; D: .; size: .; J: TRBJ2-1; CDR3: CASSGLSRAEQFF; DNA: TGTGCCAGCAGCGGCCTGAGCCGAGCGGAGCAGTTCTTC
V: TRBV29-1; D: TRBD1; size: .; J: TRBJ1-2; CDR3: CSVSPTGDYGYTF; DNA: TGCAGCGTTTCTCCCACAGGGGATTATGGCTACACCTTC
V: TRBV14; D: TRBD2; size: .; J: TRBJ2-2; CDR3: CASSKQAGGPAGELFF; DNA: TGTGCCAGCAGCAAACAAGCGGGAGGGCCAGCCGGGGAGCTGTTTTTT
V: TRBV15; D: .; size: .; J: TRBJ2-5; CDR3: CATSRPHGGSRETQYF; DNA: TGTGCCACCAGCAGACCGCACGGGGGTTCCCGGGAGACCCAGTACTTC
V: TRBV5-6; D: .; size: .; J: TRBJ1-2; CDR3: CASRSRTVGRHGYTF; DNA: TGTGCCAGCAGATCCCGGACAGTGGGTAGACATGGCTACACCTTC
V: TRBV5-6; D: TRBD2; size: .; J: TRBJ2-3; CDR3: CASSPRGDHTDTQYF; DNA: TGTGCCAGCAGCCCTCGGGGGGACCACACAGATACGCAGTATTTT
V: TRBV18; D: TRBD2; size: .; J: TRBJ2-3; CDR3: CASSPPQGEGDTQYF; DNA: TGTGCCAGCTCACCACCGCAAGGGGAGGGAGATACGCAGTATTTT
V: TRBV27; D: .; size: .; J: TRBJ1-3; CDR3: CASSLSYRSGNTIYF; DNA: TGTGCCAGCAGTTTATCTTACAGATCTGGAAACACCATATATTTT
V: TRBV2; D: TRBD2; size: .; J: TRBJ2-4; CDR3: CASSEGGRAKNIQYF; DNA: TGTGCCAGCAGTGAAGGCGGGAGGGCCAAAAACATTCAGTACTTC
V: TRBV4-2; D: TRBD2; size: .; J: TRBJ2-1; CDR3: CASSQLLAGGPYNEQFF; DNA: TGTGCCAGCAGCCAACTACTAGCGGGAGGGCCCTACAATGAGCAGTTCTTC
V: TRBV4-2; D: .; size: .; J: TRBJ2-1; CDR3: CASSPGRGAVGQFF; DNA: TGTGCCAGCAGCCCCGGACGGGGGGCGGTAGGGCAGTTCTTC
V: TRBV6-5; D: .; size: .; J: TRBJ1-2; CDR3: CASRRDRSNYGYTF; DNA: TGTGCCAGCAGAAGAGACAGGTCTAACTATGGCTACACCTTC
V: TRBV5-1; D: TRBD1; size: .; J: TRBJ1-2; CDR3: CASSPTGDYGYTF; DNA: TGCGCCAGCAGCCCGACAGGGGACTATGGCTACACCTTC
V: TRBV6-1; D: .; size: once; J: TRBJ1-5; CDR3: CASSEGVRGNQPQHF; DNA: TGTGCCAGCAGTGAAGGGGTCAGGGGCAATCAGCCCCAGCATTTT
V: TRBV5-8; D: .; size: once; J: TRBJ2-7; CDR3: CASSPRVYEQYF; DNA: TGTGCCAGCAGCCCCAGGGTCTACGAGCAGTACTTC
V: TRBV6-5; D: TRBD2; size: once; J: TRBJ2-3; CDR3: CASTPRAGADTQYF; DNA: TGTGCCAGCACCCCCCGGGCGGGAGCAGATACGCAGTATTTT
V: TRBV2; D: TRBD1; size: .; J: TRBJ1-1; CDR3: CASIRTGGMRTFF; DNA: TGTGCCAGCATTAGGACAGGGGGCATGAGAACTTTCTTT
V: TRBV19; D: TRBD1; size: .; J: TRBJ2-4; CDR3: CASSTGTEINIQYF; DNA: TGTGCCAGTAGTACCGGGACAGAAATCAACATTCAGTACTTC
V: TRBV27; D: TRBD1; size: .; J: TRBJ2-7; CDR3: CASSLAGTGSYEQYF; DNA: TGTGCCAGCAGTTTAGCAGGGACAGGGTCCTACGAGCAGTACTTC
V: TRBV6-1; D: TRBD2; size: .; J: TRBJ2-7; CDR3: CASRERLAGSSLRAQYF; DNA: TGTGCCAGCAGAGAACGACTAGCGGGAAGTTCCCTCCGAGCGCAGTACTTC
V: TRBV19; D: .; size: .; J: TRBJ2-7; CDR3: CASSPRTDPEQYF; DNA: TGTGCCAGTAGTCCTCGGACAGACCCCGAGCAGTACTTC
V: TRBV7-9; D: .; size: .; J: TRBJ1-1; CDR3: CASSLMAGARTEAFF; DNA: TGTGCCAGCAGCCTAATGGCAGGGGCCAGGACTGAAGCTTTCTTT
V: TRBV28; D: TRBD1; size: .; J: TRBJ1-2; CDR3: CASSVQGKGYTF; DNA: TGTGCCAGCAGTGTACAGGGGAAAGGCTACACCTTC
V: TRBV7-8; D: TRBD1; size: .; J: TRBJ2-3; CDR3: CASSLAHRGTDTQYF; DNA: TGTGCCAGCAGCTTAGCCCACAGGGGAACAGATACGCAGTATTTT
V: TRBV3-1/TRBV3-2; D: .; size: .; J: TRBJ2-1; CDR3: CASSRRDFHSYNEQFF; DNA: TGTGCCAGCAGCCGCAGGGACTTCCACTCCTACAATGAGCAGTTCTTC
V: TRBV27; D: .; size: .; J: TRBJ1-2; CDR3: CASSTQGVPLANYGYTF; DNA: TGTGCCAGCAGTACCCAGGGCGTCCCCTTAGCTAACTATGGCTACACCTTC